These 32 T cell receptor beta chains came from one sample sequenced in a study of T-cell memory formation after mild COVID-19. TCRdb independently ran MiXCR on the 5' RACE reads; one entry per CDR3 protein. The data hold almost 250,000 distinct CDR3 sequences, with approximately 15% observed a single time. Sequenced: PBMCs or a T cell subset sorted from them (not recorded which). The receptors were gathered from an adult woman who had mild COVID-19 (a few samples of this study predate the infection). Cell type and time point are not known.

About this clonotype: Relative to the germline gene, one junction end is altered; a read error may explain this. The chain joins TRBV29-1 to TRBJ2-5, with TRBD2 as a possible D gene (5 bases). The V gene's germline CDR1 is SQVTM and CDR2 ANQGSEA. The CDR3 contains 13 residues. This CDR3 reads CSVEAHPGESQYF. The CDR3 DNA reads TGCAGCGTTGAGGCCCATCCTGGGGAGAGCCAGTACTTC.

This clonotype was observed a handful of times. The rearrangement uses TRBV4-2 and TRBJ2-2; 10 bases fit TRBD2. CDR3 length: 17 residues. V was pared by 0 bases and J by 7 bases, with 8 bases of the junction left unmatched. In germline, CDR1 is LGHNA, CDR2 YNFKEQ. The CDR3 reads CASSQDVSGRAFGELFF. The CDR3 DNA follows: TGTGCCAGCAGCCAAGATGTAAGCGGGAGGGCCTTCGGGGAGCTGTTTTTT.

This clonotype has only a few counts. V and J are TRBV5-5 and TRBJ2-4; 10 nucleotides align to TRBD2. V shed 4 bases, J shed 0 bases, and the junction held 16 bases outside the gene matches. The CDR3 contains 20 residues. Germline-derived CDR1 and CDR2 are SGHKS and YYEKEE (reference sequence). The CDR3 bases are TGTGCCAGCAGCACCGGACCCTCTTCTAGCGGGGGCTTAGCCAAAAACATTCAGTACTTC. Protein: CASSTGPSSSGGLAKNIQYF.

J is TRBJ2-3 and V is TRBV9; D uncertain. Germline V lookup: CDR1 SGDLS, CDR2 YYNGEE. The CDR3 consists of 13 residues. The germline V and J ends were trimmed by 0 bases and 4 bases, with 6 bases remaining between them. CDR3 sequence: CASSVASSDTQYF. CDR3 nucleotides: TGTGCCAGCAGCGTAGCAAGCTCAGATACGCAGTATTTT.

CDR3 protein: CASSPRTGATEETQYF. The CDR3, as DNA: TGTGCCAGCAGCCCGCGGACAGGGGCAACAGAAGAGACCCAGTACTTC. The V gene is TRBV9, the J gene TRBJ2-5, with 9 bases fitting TRBD1. The ends lost 4 bases at V and 3 bases at J; junction bases unmatched: 10. CDR3 length: 16 amino acids. Germline V gene lookup returns CDR1 SGDLS and CDR2 YYNGEE.

The V and J genes are TRBV7-2 and TRBJ2-3; TRBD1 matches at 10 bases. Trimming cost V 5 bases and J 3 bases; bases outside gene matches: 8. The CDR3 has 16 amino acids. The germline V gene encodes CDR1 SGHTA and CDR2 FQGNSA. The CDR3: CASSARGTGETDTQYF. As DNA, the CDR3 is TGTGCCAGCAGCGCCCGTGGGACAGGGGAGACAGATACGCAGTATTTT.

This clonotype was found a few times. The chain uses TRBV20-1 and TRBJ2-5; 12 nucleotides align to TRBD2. This CDR3 region has 14 residues. Per the germline V gene, CDR1 is DFQATT and CDR2 is SNEGSKA (reference sequence). Trimming at V came to 5 bases and at J to 9 bases, leaving 10 bases not matched to a gene. The CDR3 DNA follows: TGCAGTGCTCGGACTAGCGGGGTCGGTGCGGCCCAGTACTTC. Its translation is CSARTSGVGAAQYF.

This clonotype has a handful of counts. V gene TRBV7-2 combines with J gene TRBJ2-2; tentative D call: TRBD2 (6 bases). There are 14 residues in the CDR3. V dropped 7 bases and J dropped 3 bases, with 12 bases sitting between them. Germline CDR1 and CDR2: SGHTA and FQGNSA. The CDR3 DNA reads TGTGCCAGCAACCCCGGGGGATACACCGGGGAGCTGTTTTTT. Translated: CASNPGGYTGELFF.

This clonotype was counted only a few times. J is TRBJ2-5 and V is TRBV7-9, with D uncertain. CDR3 length: 12 amino acids. Germline CDR1 reads SEHNR; CDR2 reads FQNEAQ (reference sequence). V lost 4 bases, J lost 5 bases, and 8 bases lay in between. CDR3 amino acids: CASSYERETQYF. The CDR3 DNA sequence: TGTGCCAGCAGCTACGAAAGGGAGACCCAGTACTTC.

This chain uses TRBV7-9 with TRBJ2-7; 9 nucleotides agree with TRBD2. Germline trimming cut 5 bases from V and 2 bases from J; bases unmatched to any gene: 7. The CDR3 has 15 amino acids. CDR1 and CDR2 from the germline V gene are SEHNR and FQNEAQ (reference sequence). The CDR3 sequence: CASSPRLADTYEQYF. As DNA, the CDR3 is TGTGCCAGCAGCCCCAGACTAGCGGACACCTACGAGCAGTACTTC.

The chain links TRBV2 to TRBJ2-1; 11 bases match TRBD1. Per the germline V gene, CDR1 is SNHLY and CDR2 is FYNNEI. The J segment lost 14 bases and the V segment lost 4 bases, leaving 1 base of the junction unmatched. The CDR3 has 11 residues. The CDR3 here is CASSGTGGKFF. In DNA, the CDR3 is TGTGCCAGCAGTGGGACAGGGGGCAAGTTCTTC.

V and J are TRBV6-1 and TRBJ2-3, with 8 bases lining up with TRBD1. The length of the CDR3 is 14 residues. V gave up 7 bases and J gave up 2 bases; unmatched junction bases: 5. CDR1 is MNHNS and CDR2 is SASEGT in the germline V gene. The DNA of the CDR3 is TGTGCCAGCACTCGGGACAGGAACACAGATACGCAGTATTTT. The encoded protein is CASTRDRNTDTQYF.

This clonotype was seen a few times. V and J are TRBV5-1 and TRBJ2-2, with a possible D match to TRBD2 (6 bases). The CDR3 runs 16 residues. Looked up from germline, CDR1 is SGHRS and CDR2 is YFSETQ. V dropped 4 bases and J dropped 0 bases, with 13 bases sitting between them. CDR3 region: CASSVSEGSNTGELFF. The CDR3 coding sequence is TGCGCCAGCAGCGTGTCGGAGGGGTCGAACACCGGGGAGCTGTTTTTT.

Only a few counts were recorded for this clonotype. The V gene is TRBV10-3, the J gene TRBJ2-1, with D hard to call. This CDR3 contains 11 residues. CDR1 ENHRY and CDR2 SYGVKD come from the germline V gene. V was cut by 5 bases and J by 9 bases, with 8 bases left in between. The CDR3 here is CAISRQSEQFF. The CDR3 nucleotides read TGTGCCATCAGTCGCCAGAGTGAGCAGTTCTTC.

This clonotype was detected a few times. The V and J genes are TRBV12-3 or TRBV12-4 and TRBJ2-1; TRBD2 matches at 8 bases. Trimming at V came to 1 base and at J to 3 bases, leaving 5 bases not matched to a gene. This CDR3 has 16 amino acids. This CDR3 is CASSLGTLAVYNEQFF. The CDR3 region has the DNA TGTGCCAGCAGTTTAGGGACACTAGCGGTCTACAATGAGCAGTTCTTC.

The chain uses TRBV4-2 and TRBJ1-2, with TRBD1 as a possible D gene (6 bases). Germline V lookup: CDR1 LGHNA, CDR2 YNFKEQ. This CDR3 comprises 16 residues. V lost 3 bases and J lost 5, with 19 bases in between. The CDR3 DNA sequence: TGTGCCAGCAGCCAGGATTACCGGGACAACGTGTATGGCTACACCTTC. Amino acid sequence: CASSQDYRDNVYGYTF.

Comments on this clonotype: A much larger clone is a single base away; this may be a read error. The chain links TRBV6-5 to TRBJ2-7; 8 bases match TRBD1. In germline, CDR1 is MNHEY, CDR2 SVGAGI. The ends lost 2 bases at V and 5 bases at J; junction bases unmatched: 2. The CDR3 extends over 13 amino acids. The CDR3 region has the DNA TGTGCCAGCAGTTACGACAGGGGCCACGAGCAGTACTTC. This sequence encodes CASSYDRGHEQYF.

This clonotype qualifies as medium-sized. This chain's CDR3 is CASSLGTANSEQYF. For the CDR3, the DNA is TGTGCCAGCAGTTTAGGGACCGCGAATTCCGAGCAGTACTTC. V gene TRBV12-3 or TRBV12-4 combines with J gene TRBJ2-7; D remains unclear. CDR3 length equals 14 residues. Deletions cut 1 base from V and 6 bases from J, with 13 bases between.

This chain connects TRBV29-1 to TRBJ2-1, with D possibly being TRBD1 (5 bases). The CDR3 is 11 residues long. Trimming took 1 base from V and 11 from J, leaving 9 bases between them. Germline CDR1 is SQVTM and CDR2 is ANQGSEA. The DNA for the CDR3 is TGCAGCGTTGAAGCCCAGGGTAAGCAGTTCTTC. Encoded protein: CSVEAQGKQFF.

Only a few counts were recorded for this clonotype. The rearrangement joins TRBV7-8 to TRBJ2-1; TRBD2 aligns across 8 bases. The CDR3 is 15 residues long. The ends lost 4 bases at V and 2 bases at J; junction bases unmatched: 4. CDR1 and CDR2 from the germline V gene are SGHVS and FQNEAQ. The CDR3 protein is CASSYTSGPYNEQFF. The CDR3 DNA reads as TGTGCCAGCAGCTATACTAGCGGTCCCTACAATGAGCAGTTCTTC.

This clonotype was detected ten times or more. The V gene is TRBV18, the J gene TRBJ2-7, with D maybe TRBD2 (6 bases). V was pared by 2 bases and J by 3 bases, with 11 bases between. CDR3 length equals 14 residues. Germline loops: CDR1 KGHSH, CDR2 LQKENI. DNA of the CDR3: TGTGCCAGCTCACCAGGGACTCTAGACTACGAGCAGTACTTC. Encoded protein: CASSPGTLDYEQYF.

J is TRBJ2-2 and V is TRBV24-1; D unresolved. V lost 3 bases and J 8 bases, leaving 9 bases between the germline ends. Germline loops: CDR1 KGHDR, CDR2 SFDVKD. The CDR3 sequence is 13 residues long. CDR3 region: CATSDVMRGELFF. The CDR3 coding sequence is TGTGCCACCAGTGATGTTATGAGAGGGGAGCTGTTTTTT.

This rearrangement joins TRBV12-3 or TRBV12-4 to TRBJ1-5; the D gene is possibly TRBD1 (5 bases). The CDR3 covers 14 residues. Trimming cost V 3 bases and J 6 bases, with 12 bases left between them. In DNA, the CDR3 is TGTGCCAGCAGTTTGGGTCAGGGACTTCAGCCCCAGCATTTT. It translates to CASSLGQGLQPQHF.

V and J are TRBV7-2 and TRBJ2-3, with TRBD2 matching 7 bases. Germline CDR1 is SGHTA and CDR2 is FQGNSA. CDR3 length: 16 residues. The V and J ends lost 1 base and 11 bases, in that order; junction bases with no gene match: 15. The CDR3 DNA reads as TGTGCCAGCAGCTTAGGGGGGAGTGTCTGGGAGGGGTTGCAGTATTTT. It encodes CASSLGGSVWEGLQYF.

This clonotype has only a few counts. The V gene is TRBV7-8, the J gene TRBJ2-7; tentative D call: TRBD1 (6 bases). Germline V gives CDR1 SGHVS, CDR2 FQNEAQ. Trimming took 6 bases from V and 2 from J, leaving 20 bases between them. This CDR3 is 16 amino acids long. The CDR3 reads CASRQKQGRAPYEQYF. Written as DNA, the CDR3 is TGTGCCAGCAGACAAAAACAGGGTCGGGCTCCCTACGAGCAGTACTTC.

The chain links TRBV5-4 to TRBJ2-7, with 9 bases matching TRBD1. Germline V gene sequence: CDR1 SGHNT, CDR2 YYREEE (reference sequence). CDR3 length: 14 residues. V was pared by 4 bases and J by 7 bases, with 9 bases of the junction left unmatched. CDR3 coding DNA: TGTGCCAGCAGCCACTGGGACAGGGCCGGGGAGCAGTACTTC. It yields the protein CASSHWDRAGEQYF. The full variable domain, in which reference TRBV5-4 and TRBJ2-7 provide the parts outside the CDR3, is ETGVTQSPTHLIKTRGQQVTLRCSSQSGHNTVSWYQQALGQGPQFIFQYYREEENGRGNFPPRFSGLQFPNYSSELNVNALELDDSALYLCASSHWDRAGEQYFGPGTRLTVT.

This clonotype was found many times. The chain couples TRBV13 to TRBJ2-1, with 11 bases fitting TRBD2. Germline V gene data show CDR1 as PRHDT and CDR2 as FYEKMQ (reference sequence). J was trimmed by 0 bases and V by 4 bases; bases with no gene match: 14. This CDR3 has 20 amino acids. The CDR3 region is CASSSLAGAGDQSSYNEQFF. In DNA form, the CDR3 reads TGTGCCAGCAGCTCACTAGCGGGAGCAGGGGATCAGAGCTCCTACAATGAGCAGTTCTTC.

This clonotype showed up just a few times. The V call is TRBV5-1, the J call TRBJ2-1, with D unresolved. Trimming left V 1 base short and J 9 bases short, with 8 bases between. The CDR3 consists of 12 residues. The V gene's germline CDR1 is SGHRS and CDR2 YFSETQ. The CDR3 loop is CASSLTLAEQFF. As DNA, the CDR3 is TGCGCCAGCAGCTTGACGCTGGCTGAGCAGTTCTTC.

The chain joins TRBV10-3 to TRBJ1-1; 8 bases line up with TRBD1. The V gene end was trimmed by 7 bases and the J gene end by 6 bases; junction bases not matched to a gene: 10. The CDR3 covers 14 residues. Germline loops: CDR1 ENHRY, CDR2 SYGVKD. This chain's CDR3 is CAIKGQAIGAEAFF. The CDR3 DNA reads TGTGCCATCAAGGGACAGGCAATAGGCGCTGAAGCTTTCTTT.

Ten or more counts support this clonotype. This chain joins TRBV18 and TRBJ2-7, with 10 bases that match TRBD1. The length of the CDR3 is 16 residues. Losses at the gene ends were 2 bases for V and 3 bases for J; bases not matched to a gene: 7. Germline lookup yields CDR1 KGHSH and CDR2 LQKENI. This chain's CDR3 is CASSPSGTGVLYEQYF. In DNA form, the CDR3 reads TGTGCCAGCTCACCATCCGGGACAGGGGTCCTCTACGAGCAGTACTTC.

The V and J genes are TRBV5-1 and TRBJ1-4; 12 nucleotides agree with TRBD1. Germline trimming cut 4 bases from V and 11 bases from J; bases unmatched to any gene: 6. The CDR3 covers 14 residues. Germline lookup yields CDR1 SGHRS and CDR2 YFSETQ. CDR3 nucleotides: TGCGCCAGCAGCCAGGGACAGGGGGCAGTGAAACTGTTTTTT. Protein sequence: CASSQGQGAVKLFF. The full variable domain, completed using reference TRBV5-1 and TRBJ1-4, is KAGVTQTPRYLIKTRGQQVTLSCSPISGHRSVSWYQQTPGQGLQFLFEYFSETQRNKGNFPGRFSGRQFSNSRSEMNVSTLELGDSALYLCASSQGQGAVKLFFGSGTQLSVL.

Written as DNA, the CDR3 is TGTGCCAGCAGGCCCAGGCGGGCTAGCGGGGCGTACGAGCAGTACTTC. Translation gives CASRPRRASGAYEQYF. The rearrangement links TRBV12-3 or TRBV12-4 to TRBJ2-7; 9 bases agree with TRBD2. V lost 6 bases to trimming and J lost 4 bases; unmatched junction nucleotides: 13. The CDR3 is 16 amino acids.